This T cell receptor (beta chain) appears in the sequencing data of a study of OX40 agonist ivuxolimab in advanced cancers. The table came from immunoSEQ multiplex PCR; TCRdb's copy has only in-frame clones and leaves some out. The sample lists over 75,000 clones; about 94% were seen once. Trimming removed 1 base at V and 2 bases at J, with 13 bases between. The CDR3 loop spans 16 amino acids. Germline assignment: CDR1 MDHEN and CDR2 SYDVKM. The receptor comes from an adult with an advanced solid tumor such as melanoma, head and neck, liver or kidney cancer. V usage is TRBV28 and J usage is TRBJ2-3; possible D gene TRBD1, 6 bases. This sample comprised CD4+ or CD8+ T cells sorted from blood, obtained in a trial of the OX40 agonist ivuxolimab. The CDR3 loop is CASSLYLGASTDTQYF. For the CDR3, the DNA is TGTGCCAGCAGTTTATATCTGGGGGCGTCCACAGATACGCAGTATTTT.